The 23 T cell receptor beta chains below all came from one sample that was sequenced in a study of T cells after yellow fever vaccination. TCRdb re-derived calls from the 5' RACE reads in MiXCR, one entry per CDR3 protein. There are hundreds of thousands of distinct CDR3 sequences in the sample; approximately 18% occur only once, and over 15% lies in the top ten. The source was PBMCs, collected before the yellow fever booster vaccination. These receptors were obtained from a young man who received the YFV17D yellow fever vaccine.

This clonotype was detected a few times. V and J are TRBV13 and TRBJ2-1; TRBD2 is a possible D gene (5 bases). The CDR3 sequence is 17 residues long. The germline V and J ends were trimmed by 1 base and 7 bases, with 20 bases remaining between them. Germline assignment: CDR1 PRHDT and CDR2 FYEKMQ (reference sequence). The CDR3 protein is CASSLARDERALNEQFF. Here the CDR3 DNA reads TGTGCCAGCAGCTTAGCCCGGGATGAAAGGGCGTTAAATGAGCAGTTCTTC.

This clonotype was counted between two and nine times. V gene TRBV4-1 combines with J gene TRBJ2-7; no clear D. Germline CDR1 is MGHRA and CDR2 is YSYEKL. Trimming took off 0 bases at V and 4 bases at J, with 13 bases between the two ends. This CDR3 has 15 amino acids. CDR3 region: CASSQEMNSWYEQYF. In DNA, the CDR3 is TGCGCCAGCAGCCAAGAGATGAACAGTTGGTACGAGCAGTACTTC.

The J gene is TRBJ2-3, the V gene TRBV30; D is possibly TRBD1 (6 bases). The germline V gene encodes CDR1 GTSNPN and CDR2 SVGIG (reference sequence). The CDR3 extends over 15 amino acids. V gave up 4 bases and J gave up 4 bases, with 18 bases separating them. CDR3 nucleotide sequence: TGTGCCTGGATGAGGGGCAGGGGCAGGTCAGATACGCAGTATTTT. It is translated as CAWMRGRGRSDTQYF.

V and J are TRBV7-6 and TRBJ1-6; no clear D gene. There are 15 residues in the CDR3. Germline CDR1 is SGHVS and CDR2 is FNYEAQ. Trimming shortened V by 5 bases and J by 8 bases, and 16 bases separated the two germline ends. CDR3 sequence: CASSPRSAGHSPLHF. CDR3 bases: TGTGCCAGCAGCCCTCGATCGGCAGGACATTCACCCCTCCACTTT.

Only a few counts were recorded for this clonotype. V is TRBV7-2 and J is TRBJ2-1; TRBD2 agrees at 10 bases. Germline V gene lookup returns CDR1 SGHTA and CDR2 FQGNSA. The CDR3 runs 15 residues. J was trimmed by 9 bases and V by 5 bases; bases with no gene match: 10. CDR3 protein: CASSQRGGRFGEQFF. CDR3 nucleotides: TGTGCCAGCAGCCAGCGGGGGGGCCGTTTCGGTGAGCAGTTCTTC. Full variable domain (outside the CDR3, taken from reference TRBV7-2 and TRBJ2-1): GAGVSQSPSNKVTEKGKDVELRCDPISGHTALYWYRQSLGQGLEFLIYFQGNSAPDKSGLPSDRFSAERTGGSVSTLTIQRTQQEDSAVYLCASSQRGGRFGEQFFGPGTRLTVL.

The chain combines TRBV29-1 with TRBJ2-5; TRBD2 agrees at 8 bases. Germline trimming cut 7 bases from V and 6 bases from J; bases unmatched to any gene: 10. The CDR3 length is 13 residues. Germline V gene data show CDR1 as SQVTM and CDR2 as ANQGSEA. The CDR3 reads CSGLAWGLKTQYF. CDR3 nucleotides: TGCAGCGGACTAGCGTGGGGGCTGAAGACCCAGTACTTC.

The genes are TRBV10-3 and TRBJ2-7; 9 bases align to TRBD1. In germline, CDR1 is ENHRY, CDR2 SYGVKD. Trimming at V came to 6 bases and at J to 1 base, leaving 7 bases not matched to a gene. This CDR3 has 15 amino acids. The CDR3 coding sequence is TGTGCCATCAGCGGATCGGGACAGGGTTCCTACGAGCAGTACTTC. Its translation: CAISGSGQGSYEQYF.

This clonotype was found a few times. The chain carries TRBV4-1 and TRBJ1-4; TRBD1 is a possible D gene (5 bases). Germline lookup yields CDR1 MGHRA and CDR2 YSYEKL. V was pared by 7 bases and J by 11 bases, with 23 bases between. The CDR3 runs to 15 residues. CDR3 protein: CASNDGVQGVRKLFF. CDR3 DNA sequence: TGCGCCAGCAACGATGGTGTGCAGGGAGTAAGGAAACTGTTTTTT.

The V call is TRBV20-1, the J call TRBJ2-2, with a weak D call TRBD1 (5 bases). Deletions cut 3 bases from V and 4 bases from J, with 12 bases between. Germline values: CDR1 DFQATT, CDR2 SNEGSKA (reference sequence). The CDR3 contains 14 residues. CDR3 DNA sequence: TGCAGTGCTAGTCCCAGGGTTTCCACCGGGGAGCTGTTTTTT. This translates into CSASPRVSTGELFF.

This clonotype appeared a few times. This sequence joins TRBV25-1 and TRBJ1-1; no reliable D call. CDR3 length: 16 residues. Germline values: CDR1 MGHDK, CDR2 SYGVNS. V shed 5 bases and J shed 3 bases, with 19 bases lying between them. The CDR3 is CASSSRSGNLYTEAFF. The CDR3 DNA sequence: TGTGCCAGCAGTAGCAGGTCGGGGAACCTCTACACTGAAGCTTTCTTT.

This clonotype was counted only a few times. The gene calls are TRBV10-3 and TRBJ2-2; 14 bases fit TRBD2. The junction had 8 bases not matched to a gene; V was cut back by 8 bases and J by 9 bases. Germline values: CDR1 ENHRY, CDR2 SYGVKD. This CDR3 has 15 amino acids. CDR3 sequence: CAIGRLAGGPWELFF. The CDR3 region has the DNA TGTGCCATCGGAAGACTAGCGGGGGGGCCATGGGAGCTGTTTTTT.

Only a few counts were recorded for this clonotype. This chain connects TRBV5-1 to TRBJ1-4, with D perhaps matching TRBD1 (5 bases). Trimming took 4 bases from V and 12 from J, leaving 19 bases between them. The CDR3 length is 14 residues. Germline CDR1 and CDR2: SGHRS and YFSETQ. The CDR3, as DNA: TGCGCCAGCAGCCCCCGGTCGACAGACGTGCAACTGTTTTTT. This codes for CASSPRSTDVQLFF.

This clonotype turned up a few times. The chain recombines TRBV5-1 with TRBJ1-3; 7 bases align to TRBD1. This CDR3 has 16 amino acids. Per the germline V gene, CDR1 is SGHRS and CDR2 is YFSETQ. Unmatched junction bases numbered 12, after V lost 4 bases and J lost 5 bases. CDR3 DNA: TGCGCCAGCAGCCGGGGTCCAGGGGACAGCCGAAACACCATATATTTT. Its translation: CASSRGPGDSRNTIYF.

The sample holds a few counts of this clonotype. The V and J genes are TRBV7-2 and TRBJ2-5; 13 nucleotides line up with TRBD2. This CDR3 spans 16 amino acids. The ends lost 2 bases at V and 5 bases at J; junction bases unmatched: 5. Germline CDR1 reads SGHTA; CDR2 reads FQGNSA. The CDR3 region is CASSLSLAGGFETQYF. CDR3 in DNA: TGTGCCAGCAGCTTATCACTAGCGGGGGGGTTTGAGACCCAGTACTTC.

The table lists this clonotype with a few counts. The genes are TRBV7-6 and TRBJ2-5; 7 bases are a match to TRBD1. The CDR3 runs to 17 residues. The V gene's germline CDR1 is SGHVS and CDR2 FNYEAQ. V dropped 4 bases and J dropped 5; count of bases not matched to a gene: 16. CDR3 sequence (DNA): TGTGCCAGCAGCTCCCAACCCTCGACAGGGTATAAGGAGACCCAGTACTTC. It codes for CASSSQPSTGYKETQYF.

This clonotype was seen at least ten times. This chain joins TRBV6-5 and TRBJ1-2, with no clear D. The germline V and J ends were trimmed by 6 bases and 8 bases, with 16 bases remaining between them. Germline V CDR1 and CDR2: MNHEY, SVGAGI. The CDR3 runs to 13 residues. The CDR3 coding sequence is TGTGCCAGCAGGGCCTTTCAGGCTGGAGGCTACACCTTC. Residues: CASRAFQAGGYTF.

V is TRBV9 and J is TRBJ2-1, with a weak D call TRBD1 (6 bases). V was cut by 4 bases and J by 5 bases, with 13 bases left in between. Germline V gene sequence: CDR1 SGDLS, CDR2 YYNGEE. CDR3 length: 14 amino acids. The CDR3 DNA reads as TGTGCCAGCAGCTCCCCCGGACAGCACAATGAGCAGTTCTTC. It yields the protein CASSSPGQHNEQFF. Full variable domain (outside the CDR3, taken from reference TRBV9 and TRBJ2-1): DSGVTQTPKHLITATGQRVTLRCSPRSGDLSVYWYQQSLDQGLQFLIQYYNGEERAKGNILERFSAQQFPDLHSELNLSSLELGDSALYFCASSSPGQHNEQFFGPGTRLTVL.

In this sample, this clonotype turned up a few times. The J gene is TRBJ2-5, the V gene TRBV6-2 or TRBV6-3; possibly TRBD1 for D (6 bases). The germline V gene has CDR1 MNHEY and CDR2 SVGEGT. Deletions cut 7 bases from V and 4 bases from J, with 16 bases between. The CDR3 runs 14 residues. For the CDR3, the DNA is TGTGCCAGCACTACGCGGAAACAGGGAGAGACCCAGTACTTC. The encoded protein is CASTTRKQGETQYF.

The chain links TRBV5-1 to TRBJ1-5; D gene uncertain. CDR3 length: 13 amino acids. CDR1 and CDR2 (germline): SGHRS, YFSETQ. V shed 5 bases and J shed 7 bases, with 13 bases lying between them. CDR3 sequence (DNA): TGCGCCAGCAGAGAAGGACCGGGGCAGCCCCAGCATTTT. Its translation: CASREGPGQPQHF.

This clonotype turned up a few times. V gene TRBV30 combines with J gene TRBJ2-7, with D maybe TRBD1 (6 bases). The V end lost 3 bases, the J end lost 3 bases, and 12 bases lay between the germline ends. The CDR3 covers 13 residues. CDR1 is GTSNPN, CDR2 SVGIG, per germline (reference sequence). Written as DNA, the CDR3 is TGTGCCTGGAGCCGGGGACAATTCTACGAGCAGTACTTC. This sequence encodes CAWSRGQFYEQYF.

The rearrangement joins TRBV18 to TRBJ2-1; 9 bases fit TRBD2. Losses at the gene ends were 2 bases for V and 8 bases for J; bases not matched to a gene: 10. This CDR3 has 16 amino acids. CDR1 and CDR2 from the germline V gene are KGHSH and LQKENI. CDR3 loop: CASSPGGAGGEHEQFF. CDR3 in DNA: TGTGCCAGCTCACCAGGCGGAGCGGGGGGAGAACATGAGCAGTTCTTC.

This clonotype was seen more than once but under ten times. V usage is TRBV30 and J usage is TRBJ1-1, with D possibly being TRBD1 (6 bases). This CDR3 region has 15 residues. The V end lost 3 bases, the J end lost 4 bases, and 18 bases lay between the germline ends. Per the germline V gene, CDR1 is GTSNPN and CDR2 is SVGIG (reference sequence). The CDR3 sequence is CAWSPGGGLGTEAFF. The CDR3 nucleotides read TGTGCCTGGAGCCCCGGCGGGGGCCTGGGCACTGAAGCTTTCTTT.

This clonotype was detected a few times. V and J are TRBV6-5 and TRBJ2-7; 9 positions match TRBD1. Germline-derived CDR1 and CDR2 are MNHEY and SVGAGI. With V trimmed by 5 bases and J by 6 bases, 5 bases remained unmatched. The CDR3 covers 13 residues. CDR3 residues: CASSGSTGGEQYF. CDR3 bases: TGTGCCAGCAGTGGCTCGACAGGGGGCGAGCAGTACTTC.